These T cell receptor beta chains were read from a single sample in a study of shared clonotypes between healthy human individuals. Using immunoSEQ multiplex PCR, the repertoire was profiled, and TCRdb retains in-frame clones only, with some absent. This table has 1,500,000 or so clones, roughly 97% appearing once. Sequenced input: naive CD4+ T cells sorted from blood. These receptors originate from a man aged 25-45 years in good health. CDR3s include the opening cysteine and the closing phenylalanine or tryptophan. A D gene is named only where the DNA matches it firmly. Size is omitted from some rows. Given values are once, few, many or a class for expanded clones.

>.|TRBJ2-5|TRBV15|.
CATSRSLDYQETQYF
TGTGCCACCAGCAGGTCTCTGGATTACCAAGAGACCCAGTACTTC
>.|TRBJ2-7|TRBV5-6|.
CASSGDGLGVPKYF
TGTGCCAGCAGCGGGGACGGCTTGGGGGTTCCAAAGTACTTC
>TRBD2|TRBJ2-1|TRBV7-2|.
CASSLVRLAGIYNEQFF
TGTGCCAGCAGCTTAGTTAGACTAGCGGGTATATACAATGAGCAGTTCTTC
>.|TRBJ2-7|TRBV15|.
CATSSPRAGSYEQYF
TGTGCCACCAGCAGCCCCCGGGCTGGGTCCTACGAGCAGTACTTC
>.|TRBJ1-2|TRBV5-1|.
CASSLPPGMAYGYTF
TGCGCCAGCAGCTTGCCCCCTGGGATGGCCTATGGCTACACCTTC
>.|TRBJ2-3|TRBV9|.
CASSVSTQLADTQYF
TGTGCCAGCAGCGTATCGACCCAACTTGCGGATACGCAGTATTTT
>TRBD2|TRBJ2-1|TRBV4-1|.
CASSQVLSGRALYNEQFF
TGCGCCAGCAGCCAAGTACTTAGCGGGAGGGCCCTCTACAATGAGCAGTTCTTC
>TRBD1|TRBJ1-2|TRBV5-4|.
CASSWDRGGNYGYTF
TGTGCCAGCAGCTGGGACAGGGGGGGTAACTATGGCTACACCTTC
>TRBD2|TRBJ2-1|TRBV27|.
CASHIAGETYNEQFF
TGTGCCAGCCACATAGCGGGAGAGACCTACAATGAGCAGTTCTTC
>.|TRBJ1-2|TRBV6-1|few
CASSEHLGARGYTF
TGTGCCAGCAGTGAACATCTCGGGGCGAGGGGCTACACCTTC
>.|TRBJ2-7|TRBV5-6|once
CASSLAGGPARYEQYF
TGTGCCAGCAGCTTGGCCGGGGGGCCCGCCCGCTACGAGCAGTACTTC
>.|TRBJ2-7|TRBV11-2|.
CASSLVPGAYEQYF
TGTGCCAGCAGCTTAGTACCGGGGGCCTACGAGCAGTACTTC
>.|TRBJ2-1|TRBV7-2|.
CASSPRWVSYNEQFF
TGTGCCAGCAGCCCTCGGTGGGTCTCCTACAATGAGCAGTTCTTC
>.|TRBJ2-7|TRBV28|.
CASSPNEGHASYEQYF
TGTGCCAGCAGTCCCAATGAGGGGCACGCATCCTACGAGCAGTACTTC
>.|TRBJ1-5|TRBV7-2|.
CASSFRDARPQHF
TGTGCCAGCAGCTTCAGGGATGCACGGCCCCAGCATTTT
>.|TRBJ1-5|TRBV19|once
CASSIQTNQPQHF
TGTGCCAGTAGTATACAGACAAATCAGCCCCAGCATTTT
>TRBD1|TRBJ1-4|TRBV30|.
CAWSIQDRGEKLFF
TGTGCCTGGAGTATCCAGGACAGGGGGGAAAAACTGTTTTTT
>.|TRBJ1-1|TRBV12-5|.
CASGLVLGARNTEAFF
TGTGCTAGTGGTTTGGTACTGGGGGCAAGGAACACTGAAGCTTTCTTT
>.|TRBJ2-4|TRBV5-5|.
CASSLAGGRENIQYF
TGTGCCAGCAGCTTGGCCGGGGGTAGGGAAAACATTCAGTACTTC
>.|TRBJ1-2|TRBV5-1|.
CASSLEGRNGYTF
TGCGCCAGCAGCTTGGAAGGGAGGAATGGCTACACCTTC
>.|TRBJ2-7|TRBV7-3|.
CASSFHEQYF
TGTGCCAGCAGCTTCCACGAGCAGTACTTC
>.|TRBJ1-1|TRBV15|.
CATSRNTPFVEAFF
TGTGCCACCAGCAGAAATACCCCTTTTGTGGAAGCTTTCTTT
>TRBD1|TRBJ2-7|TRBV7-9|.
CASSNQGVVHEQYF
TGTGCCAGCAGTAACCAGGGGGTTGTCCACGAGCAGTACTTC
>.|TRBJ2-5|TRBV5-6|.
CASSRTVPQETQYF
TGTGCCAGCAGCCGGACCGTTCCCCAAGAGACCCAGTACTTC
>TRBD2|TRBJ2-7|TRBV27|.
CASKRLAGPPYEQYF
TGTGCCAGTAAAAGACTAGCGGGGCCCCCCTACGAGCAGTACTTC
>TRBD1|TRBJ1-4|TRBV30|.
CAWRATGGGEKLFF
TGTGCCTGGAGGGCCACAGGGGGTGGGGAAAAACTGTTTTTT
>TRBD1|TRBJ2-3|TRBV5-1|.
CASSHFQGATDTQYF
TGCGCCAGCAGCCATTTCCAGGGGGCTACAGATACGCAGTATTTT
>.|TRBJ1-1|TRBV28|.
CASSLGRDQEAFF
TGTGCCAGCAGTTTGGGCAGGGATCAGGAAGCTTTCTTT
>.|TRBJ2-2|TRBV5-1|.
CASSVQVPNTGELFF
TGCGCCAGCAGCGTCCAGGTCCCGAACACCGGGGAGCTGTTTTTT
>.|TRBJ1-1|TRBV19|.
CASTSPGGKNTEAFF
TGTGCCAGTACCTCCCCTGGGGGTAAGAACACTGAAGCTTTCTTT
>.|TRBJ2-2|TRBV6-5|.
CASSYSAGGLFF
TGTGCCAGCAGTTACTCTGCTGGGGGCCTGTTTTTT
>.|TRBJ2-7|TRBV28|.
CASGGLEQYF
TGTGCCAGCGGGGGGCTCGAGCAGTACTTC
>.|TRBJ2-7|TRBV4-1|.
CASSQGATLGLYEQYF
TGCGCCAGCAGCCAAGGGGCTACCCTGGGACTCTACGAGCAGTACTTC
>TRBD2|TRBJ2-1|TRBV5-1|.
CASSLTSGALYNEQFF
TGCGCCAGCAGCTTGACTAGCGGCGCCCTCTACAATGAGCAGTTCTTC
>.|TRBJ2-1|TRBV19|.
CASRPDWAYNEQFF
TGTGCCAGTAGGCCGGACTGGGCCTACAATGAGCAGTTCTTC
>TRBD1|TRBJ2-7|TRBV6-1|.
CASTSRDRDEQYF
TGTGCCAGCACCTCAAGAGACAGGGACGAGCAGTACTTC
>TRBD1|TRBJ2-1|TRBV5-8|.
CASSQAGTGVYNEQFF
TGTGCCAGCAGCCAAGCCGGGACAGGGGTCTACAATGAGCAGTTCTTC
>TRBD1|TRBJ2-7|TRBV5-4|.
CASSSPGQGYEQYF
TGTGCCAGCAGCTCTCCGGGACAGGGCTACGAGCAGTACTTC
>TRBD1|TRBJ2-2|TRBV6-5|.
CASSYSVRGHGELFF
TGTGCCAGCAGTTACTCGGTCAGGGGGCATGGGGAGCTGTTTTTT
>TRBD2|TRBJ2-5|TRBV12-5|.
CASGLGAGVETQYF
TGTGCTAGTGGTTTGGGAGCGGGAGTGGAGACCCAGTACTTC
>TRBD1|TRBJ1-2|TRBV7-9|.
CASSLTGGSYTF
TGTGCCAGCAGCTTGACAGGGGGCAGCTACACCTTC
>.|TRBJ2-7|TRBV2|once
CASRAATSSYEQYF
TGTGCCAGCAGAGCGGCGACATCCTCCTACGAGCAGTACTTC
>.|TRBJ2-7|TRBV11-2|.
CASSVLAYEQYF
TGTGCCAGCAGCGTACTAGCCTACGAGCAGTACTTC
>.|TRBJ1-5|TRBV19|.
CASKGYSNQPQHF
TGTGCCAGTAAGGGCTATAGCAATCAGCCCCAGCATTTT
>TRBD2|TRBJ2-3|TRBV13|.
CASSPTGLAVSDTQYF
TGTGCCAGCAGCCCGACCGGACTAGCGGTCTCCGATACGCAGTATTTT
>.|TRBJ1-2|TRBV28|.
CASRQIGYTF
TGTGCCAGCAGACAGATAGGCTACACCTTC
>.|TRBJ2-2|TRBV28|.
CASSSSGSLNTGELFF
.
>.|TRBJ2-5|TRBV15|once
CATSRDTLLAVEETQYF
TGTGCCACCAGCAGAGATACCTTACTAGCAGTTGAAGAGACCCAGTACTTC
>.|TRBJ1-4|TRBV7-2|.
CASSQRPGTTEKLFF
TGTGCCAGCAGTCAAAGGCCCGGAACGACGGAAAAACTGTTTTTT
>TRBD1|TRBJ2-2|TRBV5-1|.
CASSKTGGPNTGELFF
TGCGCCAGCAGCAAGACAGGGGGCCCGAACACCGGGGAGCTGTTTTTT
>.|TRBJ2-7|TRBV28|.
CASTPGEGKAYEQYF
TGTGCCAGCACCCCCGGCGAAGGGAAGGCCTACGAGCAGTACTTC
>.|TRBJ1-1|TRBV5-1|.
CASSLGSLDTEAFF
TGCGCCAGCAGCTTGGGGTCTTTGGACACTGAAGCTTTCTTT
>.|TRBJ2-5|TRBV29-1|.
CSASEETQYF
TGCAGCGCCTCCGAAGAGACCCAGTACTTC
>.|TRBJ2-7|TRBV30|.
CACLFRPSSYEQYF
TGTGCCTGCCTGTTTAGGCCTTCTTCCTACGAGCAGTACTTC
>TRBD1|TRBJ2-1|TRBV28|.
CASSLTATGGSYNEQFF
TGTGCCAGCAGTTTAACCGCGACAGGGGGCTCCTACAATGAGCAGTTCTTC
>.|TRBJ2-6|TRBV7-8|.
CASSLDRVIISGANVLTF
TGTGCCAGCAGCTTAGACAGGGTTATAATCTCTGGGGCCAACGTCCTGACTTTC
>.|TRBJ1-2|TRBV7-2|.
CASSLAAGLDYGYTF
TGTGCCAGCAGCTTAGCGGCAGGGCTAGACTATGGCTACACCTTC
>.|TRBJ2-2|TRBV19|.
CASRNPPGELFF
TGTGCCAGTAGAAACCCTCCCGGGGAGCTGTTTTTT
>.|TRBJ2-1|TRBV19|.
CASSTDVSNEQFF
TGTGCCAGTAGTACAGACGTCTCCAATGAGCAGTTCTTC
>TRBD2|TRBJ2-1|TRBV9|once
CASSPRGSGVYNEQFF
TGTGCCAGCAGCCCGCGAGGTAGCGGGGTATACAATGAGCAGTTCTTC